Sequencing of this TCR beta chain was carried out in a study of OX40 agonist ivuxolimab in advanced cancers. About the investigation overall: Ivuxolimab was a fully human IgG2 agonistic monoclonal antibody targeting the costimulatory receptor OX40 (CD134). The dose-escalation cohort was about 87% male with a mean age of approximately 60 years, ranging from 23 to 79. Partial responses occurred in three dose-escalation patients: two with cutaneous melanoma and one with hepatocellular carcinoma. Intravenous ivuxolimab was administered to patients every 2 weeks at six dose levels: 0.01, 0.1, 0.3, 1.5, 3 and 10 mg/kg. Patients were allowed to have had prior anti-PD-1, anti-PD-L1 or anti-CTLA-4 therapy, and approximately 40% of the dose-escalation patients had been treated with checkpoint inhibitors. Of the 50 to 55 dose-escalation patients, hepatocellular carcinoma was present in approximately 20, melanoma in around 15, renal cell carcinoma in 9 and head and neck cancer in 9. The paper reports the monotherapy dose-escalation portion (N = 52 patients) of the phase I ivuxolimab trial. Peripheral TCRbeta sequencing was intended to test whether TCR sequence diversity was altered and clonal T-cell expansion was caused by ivuxolimab. Findings and caveats that apply to the study as a whole: At doses from 0.1 to 3.0 mg/kg, clonal expansion was seen in both CD4+ and CD8+ blood T cells between baseline and week 6. After ivuxolimab, expanded clones were on average more numerous among CD8+ T cells than among CD4+ T cells. Partial responders in the 0.1-3.0 mg/kg groups had among the lowest normalized peripheral clonal expansion, especially among CD8+ T cells. Low levels of normalized T-cell clonal expansion were also seen in some nonresponding patients. The antigen specificity of the peripheral T cells that underwent clonal expansion was not determined.

The germline V gene (reference sequence) yields MNHEY for CDR1 and SMNVEV for CDR2. V is shortened by 3 bases, J by 5 bases, and the region joining them spans 19 bases. There are 16 amino acids in the CDR3, from cysteine to phenylalanine inclusive. Of the read, only the CDR3 DNA is kept; its 48 bases are in frame from base 1. Patients with autoimmune disease history or receiving systemic immunosuppression were excluded from the trial. Peripheral blood for TCR sequencing was collected from all dose cohorts at baseline, on cycle 4 day 1, and on cycle 7 day 1. Samples came from an open-label, multicenter, first-in-human phase I dose-escalation trial of ivuxolimab. Adults with locally advanced or metastatic melanoma, renal cell, hepatocellular, or head and neck squamous cell carcinoma were enrolled in the trial. Before TCR sequencing, CD4+ and CD8+ T cells were separately sorted from peripheral blood.

Of note for this clone: The antigen it recognizes is unknown. Per-base quality was not reported, and no clone a single base away is much larger than it.

For sequencing of the TCRbeta CDR3 region, genomic DNA was extracted from the sorted cells. TCRbeta CDR3 regions were sequenced using the immunoSEQ Assay. Entries here come from immuneACCESS through TCRdb and include only in-frame sequences with V and J called. Some clones fail to appear in such tables; in the studies checked, an unresolved V gene covers under half of the shortfall, and the cause of the remainder is unknown. The sample table lists about 73,000 clones, 75% to 90% of them with a count of one. Together, the top ten hold 9.5% to 12% of the sample. The specimen was CD4+ or CD8+ T cells sorted from blood, collected in a trial of the OX40 agonist ivuxolimab. This clonotype originated in an adult with an advanced solid tumor such as melanoma, head and neck, liver or kidney cancer. This chain joins TRBV27 to TRBJ2-5, with the D segment identity uncertain. The CDR3 protein is CASSLTPGRLGETQYF. The nucleotide sequence reads TGTGCCAGCAGTTTGACCCCGGGTCGGCTGGGGGAGACCCAGTACTTC.